This is a list of T cell receptor beta chains from one sample in a study of human T cells and chemical hapten exposure. TCRdb re-analysed the RACE reads in MiXCR, keeping a single row per CDR3 protein. The sample has some 300,000 distinct CDR3 sequences; about 5% are singletons. The material sequenced was whole blood, taken in connection with sensitization to the hapten diphenylcyclopropenone (DPC). These receptors were taken from a woman aged 18 to 35 with alopecia areata. Some clones in this sample may be carry-over from other donors' samples. Each CDR3 is given with its conserved first and last residue. D genes are given only for firm matches. Size values are once, few and many counts, or a class for expanded clones, and some rows have none.

>TRBJ2-1|-|-|TRBV9
CASSVGNPENEQFF
TGTGCCAGCAGCGTAGGGAACCCAGAGAATGAGCAGTTCTTC
>TRBJ2-2|-|few|TRBV6-2/TRBV6-3
CASGRTGELFF
TGTGCCAGCGGTCGGACCGGGGAGCTGTTTTTT
>TRBJ1-1|-|few|TRBV9
CASSVEGQGSDTEAFF
TGTGCCAGCAGCGTAGAAGGCCAGGGGTCGGACACTGAAGCTTTCTTT
>TRBJ2-7|TRBD1|-|TRBV28
CATLLKTGSHEQYF
TGTGCCACCCTTCTAAAGACAGGGTCCCACGAGCAGTACTTC
>TRBJ1-1|-|many|TRBV7-2
CASREYLNTEAFF
TGTGCCAGCCGGGAATACCTTAACACTGAAGCTTTCTTT
>TRBJ1-1|-|few|TRBV5-1
CASSSLGGTEAFF
TGCGCCAGCAGCTCGCTAGGGGGAACTGAAGCTTTCTTT
>TRBJ2-6|TRBD1|many|TRBV27
CASSPHLDRAPSGANVLTF
TGTGCCAGCAGTCCACATCTCGACAGGGCCCCCTCTGGGGCCAACGTCCTGACTTTC
>TRBJ1-1|-|few|TRBV2
CASSDQMNTEAFF
TGTGCCAGCAGTGATCAAATGAACACTGAAGCTTTCTTT
>TRBJ2-2|-|-|TRBV12-3/TRBV12-4
CASSPPVVNTGELFF
TGTGCCAGCAGCCCCCCGGTCGTTAACACCGGGGAGCTGTTTTTT
>TRBJ2-7|-|few|TRBV7-6
CASSPRPGTYSYEQYF
TGTGCCAGCAGCCCCAGACCCGGGACATACAGCTACGAGCAGTACTTC
>TRBJ1-4|TRBD1|-|TRBV28
CASSDPAGGANEKLFF
TGTGCCAGCAGCGACCCTGCAGGGGGAGCTAATGAAAAACTGTTTTTT
>TRBJ1-6|TRBD1|-|TRBV4-3
CASSQGRTGGNSPLHF
TGCGCCAGCAGCCAAGGGCGGACAGGGGGTAATTCACCCCTCCACTTT
>TRBJ2-1|TRBD2|-|TRBV4-3
CASSQETGGRQFF
TGCGCCAGCAGCCAAGAAACGGGGGGGCGGCAGTTCTTC
>TRBJ2-5|TRBD1|few|TRBV5-1
CASSSGTGVGQETQYF
TGCGCCAGCAGCTCGGGGACAGGGGTGGGTCAAGAGACCCAGTACTTC
>TRBJ1-4|-|-|TRBV7-2
CASSLMGSTNEKLFF
TGTGCCAGCAGCTTAATGGGATCAACTAATGAAAAACTGTTTTTT
>TRBJ2-6|-|many|TRBV6-2/TRBV6-3
CASSRGISGANVLTF
TGTGCCAGCAGCCGAGGAATCTCTGGGGCCAACGTCCTGACTTTC
>TRBJ2-1|TRBD2|many|TRBV6-2/TRBV6-3
CASSAQRGGSYNEQFF
TGTGCCAGCAGTGCGCAGCGGGGGGGCTCCTACAATGAGCAGTTCTTC
>TRBJ1-2|-|few|TRBV3-1
CASSQDQGGYGYTF
TGTGCCAGCAGCCAAGATCAAGGGGGCTATGGCTACACCTTC
>TRBJ2-3|TRBD1|many|TRBV7-2
CASSPDRVTDTQYF
TGTGCCAGCAGCCCGGACAGGGTGACAGATACGCAGTATTTT
>TRBJ1-2|-|-|TRBV27
CASSSSRGGFFYGYTF
TGTGCCAGCAGTTCCTCTAGGGGCGGGTTTTTCTATGGCTACACCTTC
>TRBJ1-5|-|-|TRBV7-9
CASSSTSYSNQPQHF
TGTGCCAGCAGCTCGACATCCTATAGCAATCAGCCCCAGCATTTT
>TRBJ2-3|TRBD1|few|TRBV18
CASSPDRQGVSTDTQYF
TGTGCCAGCTCACCCGATCGACAGGGGGTGAGCACAGATACGCAGTATTTT
>TRBJ2-3|TRBD2|few|TRBV6-5
CASRPSSGTSTDTQYF
TGTGCCAGCAGACCGTCTAGCGGGACTAGCACAGATACGCAGTATTTT
>TRBJ2-1|TRBD2|few|TRBV6-2/TRBV6-3
CASRIDLAGEQFF
TGTGCCAGCAGAATTGATTTAGCGGGGGAACAGTTCTTC
>TRBJ2-1|TRBD2|many|TRBV4-3
CASSQDGRGGYNEQFF
TGCGCCAGCAGCCAAGATGGGCGGGGGGGCTACAATGAGCAGTTCTTC
>TRBJ1-1|-|few|TRBV9
CASSVGPWENTEAFF
TGTGCCAGCAGCGTAGGTCCGTGGGAGAACACTGAAGCTTTCTTT
>TRBJ1-5|-|many|TRBV6-1
CASSGNQPQHF
TGTGCCAGCAGTGGAAATCAGCCCCAGCATTTT
>TRBJ2-7|TRBD2|-|TRBV6-5
CASRVAGGPAYEQYF
TGTGCCAGCAGGGTAGCGGGGGGGCCTGCCTACGAGCAGTACTTC
>TRBJ2-3|TRBD2|-|TRBV20-1
CSAGTSGGAPDTQYF
TGCAGTGCTGGGACTAGCGGGGGGGCCCCAGATACGCAGTATTTT
>TRBJ1-4|-|many|TRBV5-6
CASSLARTTNEKLFF
TGTGCCAGCAGCTTGGCCAGGACAACTAATGAAAAACTGTTTTTT
>TRBJ1-1|TRBD1|many|TRBV11-1
CASSQDRGAEAFF
TGTGCCAGCAGCCAGGACAGGGGGGCTGAAGCTTTCTTT
>TRBJ2-3|-|few|TRBV7-2
CASSSQTGGSTDTQYF
TGTGCCAGCAGCTCACAAACCGGCGGTAGCACAGATACGCAGTATTTT
>TRBJ1-6|TRBD1|few|TRBV9
CASSAGQYLISNSPLHF
TGTGCCAGCAGCGCGGGACAGTATTTGATCAGTAATTCACCCCTCCACTTT
>TRBJ1-3|TRBD1|many|TRBV12-3/TRBV12-4
CASRDDRVSGNTIYF
TGTGCCAGCAGAGACGACAGGGTATCTGGAAACACCATATATTTT
>TRBJ1-2|TRBD1|-|TRBV27
CASSSGQLNGYTF
TGTGCCAGCAGTTCGGGACAGCTGAATGGCTACACCTTC